The rows below give T cell receptor beta chains drawn from one sample of a study of cytomegalovirus exposure and HLA in healthy donors. Sequencing used immunoSEQ multiplex PCR; TCRdb keeps in-frame clones, though not all of them. The profile shows around 190,000 clones, less than 90% of them singletons. The material sequenced was PBMCs. Receptors originate from a woman aged 25-40 years in good health and CMV-seronegative. Each CDR3 is given with its conserved first and last residue. A D gene is named only where the DNA matches it firmly. Some rows have no size entry. The others give once, few or many, or a class for an expanded clone.

TRBJ2-5	once	.	TRBV5-6	TGTGCCAGCAAAACCGAAGGGGGAGTAAAAGAGACCCAGTACTTC	CASKTEGGVKETQYF
TRBJ2-5	.	TRBD1	TRBV5-1	TGCGCCAGCAGCTCTGGACAGGGGCCAGAGACCCAGTACTTC	CASSSGQGPETQYF
TRBJ2-1	.	TRBD2	TRBV6-1	TGTGCCAGCAGTGAAGCGTATGGGACTAGCGTACACAATGAGCAGTTCTTC	CASSEAYGTSVHNEQFF
TRBJ2-1	.	TRBD2	TRBV7-6	TGTGCCAGCAGCTTAGATCCACTAGCGGGGGCTCTGGATGAGCAGTTCTTC	CASSLDPLAGALDEQFF
TRBJ2-5	.	TRBD2	TRBV2	TGTGCCAGCAGTGGGACTAGCGGAAACCAAGAGACCCAGTACTTC	CASSGTSGNQETQYF
TRBJ2-5	once	.	TRBV7-8	TGTGCCAGCAGCAATACAGGGAGATCGGAGACCCAGTACTTC	CASSNTGRSETQYF
TRBJ2-7	.	TRBD2	TRBV5-1	TGCGCCAGCAGCTGGGAGGGCAACTACGAGCAGTACTTC	CASSWEGNYEQYF
TRBJ1-1	few	.	TRBV5-1	TGCGCCAGCAGCTTACAGGGTTCAAGGACTGAAGCTTTCTTT	CASSLQGSRTEAFF
TRBJ2-5	.	TRBD2	TRBV4-2	TGTGCCAGCAGCCAGGGGCTAGCGGGTCTGAATGGGGAGACCCAGTACTTC	CASSQGLAGLNGETQYF
TRBJ1-1	.	TRBD1	TRBV19	TGTGCCAGTAGTGTCAACAGGGGAGGCACTGAAGCTTTCTTT	CASSVNRGGTEAFF
TRBJ2-1	.	.	TRBV28	TGTGCCAGCAGTTCAGCGGGCCTTTCCTACAATGAGCAGTTCTTC	CASSSAGLSYNEQFF
TRBJ2-7	.	.	TRBV5-8	TGTGCCAGCAGCCCCGAGGCGGGGTCCCACGAGCAGTACTTC	CASSPEAGSHEQYF
TRBJ2-1	once	TRBD1	TRBV9	TGTGCCAGCAGCGTAGTCGGCGGGACAGGAGAGCAGTTCTTC	CASSVVGGTGEQFF
TRBJ2-7	.	TRBD2	TRBV2	TGTGCCTGTACTAGCGGGTACGAGCAGTACTTC	CACTSGYEQYF
TRBJ2-6	.	TRBD1	TRBV7-9	TGTGCCAGCAGCTATGCTGGGACAGGCTTCTCTGGGGCCAACGTCCTGACTTTC	CASSYAGTGFSGANVLTF
TRBJ2-7	.	TRBD2	TRBV2	TGTGCCAGCAGTGTTCTAGCGGGCGGTGAGCAGTACTTC	CASSVLAGGEQYF
TRBJ2-5	.	.	TRBV20-1	TGCAGTGCCACAGGGGAGACCCAGTACTTC	CSATGETQYF
TRBJ2-2	.	.	TRBV9	TGTGCCAGCAGCGCGCTAACAGGGCAGCACACCGGGGAGCTGTTTTTT	CASSALTGQHTGELFF
TRBJ2-2	.	TRBD2	TRBV4-1	TGCGCCAGCAGCCGTGCGGGACAGACAACTAGCGGGAGGTACACCGGGGAGCTGTTTTTT	CASSRAGQTTSGRYTGELFF
TRBJ2-2	few	.	TRBV30	TGTGCCTGGAGCCCCAGGTGGAGGGGGCGAGACGGGGAGCTGTTTTTT	CAWSPRWRGRDGELFF
TRBJ2-1	.	.	TRBV11-3	TGTGCCAGCAGCTCCCAGGGGGAGCGGGGGAATGAGCAGTTCTTC	CASSSQGERGNEQFF
TRBJ2-3	once	TRBD2	TRBV27	TGTGCCAGCAGGTCTAGCGGGAGGGCCAGGGCAGATACGCAGTATTTT	CASRSSGRARADTQYF
TRBJ2-1	once	TRBD2	TRBV7-9	TGTGCCAGCAGCTTAGCCCTAGCGGGACGAGACAATGAGCAGTTCTTC	CASSLALAGRDNEQFF
TRBJ2-3	.	TRBD2	TRBV7-2	TGTGCCAGCAGATCAGCGGGACTAGCGTTCGATACGCAGTATTTT	CASRSAGLAFDTQYF
TRBJ2-2	.	TRBD2	TRBV4-1	TGCGCCAGCAGCCATGGCCTATTACTAGCGGGGCCGCTCAGGGAGCTGTTTTTT	CASSHGLLLAGPLRELFF
TRBJ2-3	few	TRBD1	TRBV29-1	TGCAGCGCCGGGGGACAGGTGTTCACAGATACGCAGTATTTT	CSAGGQVFTDTQYF
TRBJ2-1	.	TRBD2	TRBV12-5	TGTGCTAGTGGTTTGTGGGGGAGGGCCTGGGATGAGCAGTTCTTC	CASGLWGRAWDEQFF
TRBJ2-2	.	TRBD1	TRBV7-3	TGTGCCAGCAGCTTTGACAGGGCCGGGGAGCTGTTTTTT	CASSFDRAGELFF
TRBJ2-7	once	.	TRBV6-1	TGTGCCAGCATACATCCGTTATCCTACGAGCAGTACTTC	CASIHPLSYEQYF
TRBJ2-1	.	.	TRBV11-2	TGTGCCAGCAGCTTAGATCCCAGGGTATCGGGCAATGAGCAGTTCTTC	CASSLDPRVSGNEQFF
TRBJ1-1	.	TRBD1	TRBV11-2	TGTGCCAGCAGCCTCATGGGACAGCGGAACACTGAAGCTTTCTTT	CASSLMGQRNTEAFF
TRBJ2-2	.	.	TRBV7-8	TGTGCCAGCAGCGACATAAACACCGGGGAGCTGTTTTTT	CASSDINTGELFF
TRBJ2-1	.	TRBD2	TRBV5-1	TGCGCCAGCAGCTTGGCTAGCGGGGTATCGAGGTCCTACAATGAGCAGTTCTTC	CASSLASGVSRSYNEQFF
TRBJ2-2	.	TRBD2	TRBV7-3	TGTGCCAGCAGCCGAGGGACTAGCCTAAACACCGGGGAGCTGTTTTTT	CASSRGTSLNTGELFF
TRBJ2-7	.	TRBD1	TRBV5-6	TGTGCCAGCAGCTTAGGAGACAGGGCGTACGAGCAGTACTTC	CASSLGDRAYEQYF
TRBJ2-3	.	TRBD1	TRBV6-6	TGTGCCAGCAGCCCAAATCAGGGGGCCCCCACAGATACGCAGTATTTT	CASSPNQGAPTDTQYF
TRBJ2-1	.	.	TRBV11-1	TGTGCCAGCAGCCGGCGGGCGGGAATAGACGATGAGCAGTTCTTC	CASSRRAGIDDEQFF
TRBJ2-7	.	.	TRBV9	TGTGCCAGCAGCGTAGATCAGGGGAGATCCTACGAGCAGTACTTC	CASSVDQGRSYEQYF
TRBJ1-2	.	.	TRBV6-6	TGTGCCAGCAGGCTTAACGTCCGACTGGAAGGCTACACCTTC	CASRLNVRLEGYTF
TRBJ1-2	.	.	TRBV5-1	TGCGCCAGCAGCCCAACGGTGGACTATGGCTACACCTTC	CASSPTVDYGYTF
TRBJ1-2	.	.	TRBV6-6	TGTGCCAGCAGTGACCTTGGGGGCATCTATGGCTACACCTTC	CASSDLGGIYGYTF
TRBJ2-5	.	.	TRBV29-1	TGCAGCGTCGGCCCCGGGGAGACCCAGTACTTC	CSVGPGETQYF
TRBJ1-1	.	TRBD1	TRBV7-3	TGTGCCAGCAGCCCTCAGGGGGCAAGAGGGGTGGAAGCTTTCTTT	CASSPQGARGVEAFF
TRBJ2-2	.	.	TRBV5-1	TGCGCCAGCAGCTCCTACACCGGGGAGCTGTTTTTT	CASSSYTGELFF
TRBJ1-2	.	TRBD1	TRBV19	TGTGCCAGTACCCGAGATCTGGGACAGATTAACTATGGCTACACCTTC	CASTRDLGQINYGYTF
TRBJ1-5	.	TRBD1	TRBV28	TGTGCCAGCAGTTTACAGGGGGGCTCGCCCCAGCATTTT	CASSLQGGSPQHF
TRBJ2-7	.	TRBD1	TRBV29-1	TGCAGCGCCCGGGACAGCTACGAGCAGTACTTC	CSARDSYEQYF
TRBJ2-7	.	.	TRBV6-6	TGTGCCAGCAGTTACTCGAGTCAAGGGGCGCCGGGTGAGCAGTACTTC	CASSYSSQGAPGEQYF
TRBJ1-1	.	.	TRBV2	TGTGCCAGCAGTGATCGTCGGGGTAGCTCTGAAGCTTTCTTT	CASSDRRGSSEAFF
TRBJ2-7	.	.	TRBV2	TGTGCCAGCAACAGGGATAACTACGAGCAGTACTTC	CASNRDNYEQYF
TRBJ2-2	once	.	TRBV27	TGTGCCAGCAGTTTCGTCGGCGGGGAGCTGTTTTTT	CASSFVGGELFF